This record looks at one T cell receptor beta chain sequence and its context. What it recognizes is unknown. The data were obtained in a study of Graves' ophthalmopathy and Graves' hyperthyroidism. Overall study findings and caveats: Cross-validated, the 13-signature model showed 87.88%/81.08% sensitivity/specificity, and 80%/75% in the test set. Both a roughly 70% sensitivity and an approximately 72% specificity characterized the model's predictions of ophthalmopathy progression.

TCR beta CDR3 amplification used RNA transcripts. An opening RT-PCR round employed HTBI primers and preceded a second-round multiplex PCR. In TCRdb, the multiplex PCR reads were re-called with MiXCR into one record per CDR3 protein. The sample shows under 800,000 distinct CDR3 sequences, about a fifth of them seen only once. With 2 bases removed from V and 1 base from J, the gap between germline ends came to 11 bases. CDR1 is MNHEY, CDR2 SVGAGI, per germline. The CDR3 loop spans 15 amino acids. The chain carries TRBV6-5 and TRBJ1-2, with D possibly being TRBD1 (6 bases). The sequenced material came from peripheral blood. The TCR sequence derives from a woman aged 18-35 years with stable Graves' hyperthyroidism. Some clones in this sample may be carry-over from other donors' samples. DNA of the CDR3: TGTGCCAGCAGTTACCAGGGGAGTAGTAACTATGGCTACACCTTC. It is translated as CASSYQGSSNYGYTF.